A selection of T cell receptor beta chains follows, all from one sample in a study of control samples from healthy donors and cancer patients. This table comes from immunoSEQ multiplex PCR, and its TCRdb copy is limited to in-frame clones, with some not included. The table has about 160,000 clones, around 95% seen once; the top ten hold 8.5%. What was sequenced was blood. All receptors derive from a woman aged 40 to 50 in good health. CDR3s include the opening cysteine and the closing phenylalanine or tryptophan.

cdr3_aa	v_call	j_call
CASSLSGTDYYEQYF	TRBV7-2	TRBJ2-7
CAISEYRTYEQYF	TRBV10-3	TRBJ2-7
CASSLFGQGATRYGYTF	TRBV5-6	TRBJ1-2
CASSVAVNTEAFF	TRBV9	TRBJ1-1
CSVNLRTDFSGYTF	TRBV29-1	TRBJ1-2
CASSYSWSEAFF	TRBV6-5	TRBJ1-1
CASNIKGLETQYF	TRBV2	TRBJ2-5
CASSVEIWQEDSPLHF	TRBV9	TRBJ1-6
CASSLTSGSFYDEQYF	TRBV5-6	TRBJ2-7
CAWSGEPGTDTDTQYF	TRBV30	TRBJ2-3
CASSPRTSEYNEQFF	TRBV18	TRBJ2-1
CASSIGLAGYQETQYF	TRBV5-1	TRBJ2-5
CASTEGRGGINYGYTF	TRBV19	TRBJ1-2
CASSQVLGVQNIQYF	TRBV4-2	TRBJ2-4
CASSRRGTGNTEAFF	TRBV6-5	TRBJ1-1
CAWTSGAETQYF	TRBV30	TRBJ2-5
CASSRMAQDYGYTF	TRBV4-2	TRBJ1-2
CASSMGLTQTQYF	TRBV19	TRBJ2-5
CASSPRGTGNTEAFF	TRBV5-8	TRBJ1-1
CASSTQTGGTEAFF	TRBV7-2	TRBJ1-1
CASSQRTGGMETQYF	TRBV7-2	TRBJ2-5
CASSQDLGGFSGNTIYF	TRBV4-1	TRBJ1-3
CASSGGLASSTDTQYF	TRBV6-1	TRBJ2-3
CASTRGGERYGYTF	TRBV9	TRBJ1-2
CASSQQSLGTYEQYF	TRBV2	TRBJ2-7
CASSLDHDDMGYEQYF	TRBV11-2	TRBJ2-7
CASSQGVQRGGPWTGELFF	TRBV4-3	TRBJ2-2